Following are 25 T cell receptor beta chains from one sample sequenced in a study of T cell responses to AZD1222 COVID-19 vaccine. Here immunoSEQ multiplex PCR was the method, and the copy in TCRdb shows in-frame clones only, minus some. The table shows 130,000 or so clones, with about 86% occurring only once. Material: peripheral blood, obtained 28 days after the second AZD1222 dose. These receptor sequences come from an adult who received the AZD1222 COVID-19 vaccine.

V gene TRBV27 combines with J gene TRBJ2-3; no definite D call. In germline, CDR1 is MNHEY, CDR2 SMNVEV (reference sequence). This CDR3 has 15 residues. Deletions cut 5 bases from V and 0 bases from J, with 12 bases between. In DNA, the CDR3 is TGTGCCAGCAGTCCCTACCTGAGGAGCACAGATACGCAGTATTTT. Amino acid sequence: CASSPYLRSTDTQYF.

The chain is built from TRBV4-3 and TRBJ1-6, with a weak D call TRBD1 (6 bases). Germline assignment: CDR1 LGHNA and CDR2 YSLEER. V lost 3 bases and J 3 bases, leaving 9 bases between the germline ends. CDR3 length equals 15 residues. In DNA form, the CDR3 reads TGCGCCAGCAGCCACCAGGACAGCTATAATTCACCCCTCCACTTT. Its protein product is CASSHQDSYNSPLHF.

The rearrangement uses TRBV5-4 and TRBJ2-5, with D possibly TRBD2 on 6 matching bases. Germline loops: CDR1 SGHNT, CDR2 YYREEE (reference sequence). The CDR3 is 14 residues long. Between the trimmed V and J ends, which lost 4 bases and 5 bases, there was a span of 15 bases. The chain's CDR3 is CASSDRDSRETQYF. The CDR3, as DNA: TGTGCCAGCAGCGACCGGGACTCCCGGGAGACCCAGTACTTC.

This clone is a singleton in its sample. This sequence joins TRBV6-2 or TRBV6-3 and TRBJ2-7; 8 bases align to TRBD1. Germline V gene sequence: CDR1 MNHEY, CDR2 SVGEGT. V shed 5 bases, J shed 0 bases, and the junction held 6 bases outside the gene matches. The CDR3 loop spans 15 amino acids. The DNA for the CDR3 is TGTGCCAGCAGTGCCCCCGGGACAGGCTCCTACGAGCAGTACTTC. It yields the protein CASSAPGTGSYEQYF.

The chain joins TRBV29-1 to TRBJ1-1, with no clear D. CDR1 and CDR2 (germline): SQVTM, ANQGSEA. This CDR3 is 12 amino acids long. V dropped 7 bases and J dropped 2 bases, with 11 bases sitting between them. For the CDR3, the DNA is TGCAGCGGGGCCGATTTTAACACTGAAGCTTTCTTT. It translates to CSGADFNTEAFF.

The gene calls are TRBV6-5 and TRBJ2-7; D is undetermined. Trimming shortened V by 0 bases and J by 0 bases, and 6 bases separated the two germline ends. Germline CDR1 is MNHEY and CDR2 is SVGAGI. The CDR3 runs 14 residues. The CDR3 is CASSYSGTSYEQYF. CDR3 coding DNA: TGTGCCAGCAGTTACTCGGGCACCTCCTACGAGCAGTACTTC.

The rearrangement joins TRBV29-1 to TRBJ1-2; possible D gene TRBD1, 5 bases. The CDR3 has 14 residues. The V gene's germline CDR1 is SQVTM and CDR2 ANQGSEA. V shed 4 bases and J shed 6 bases, with 18 bases lying between them. DNA of the CDR3: TGCAGCGTTGGAGGGGCAGGAGGAAGCGATGGCTACACCTTC. Its protein is CSVGGAGGSDGYTF.

This chain joins TRBV5-1 and TRBJ1-3, with no clear D. Germline loops: CDR1 SGHRS, CDR2 YFSETQ. Between the trimmed V and J ends, which lost 4 bases and 4 bases, there was a span of 12 bases. The CDR3 is 14 amino acids. In DNA, the CDR3 is TGCGCCAGCAGCGCTGCCGGTACGGGAAACACCATATATTTT. Protein sequence: CASSAAGTGNTIYF.

The chain recombines TRBV11-2 with TRBJ1-2, with no clear D. Germline values: CDR1 SGHAT, CDR2 FQNNGV. The CDR3 covers 13 residues. The V and J ends lost 5 bases and 3 bases respectively, with 10 bases between them. CDR3 amino acids: CASSQLDYYGYTF. The CDR3 DNA sequence: TGTGCCAGCAGCCAGCTCGACTACTATGGCTACACCTTC.

This clone was detected only once. J is TRBJ1-1 and V is TRBV3-1 (or the pseudogene TRBV3-2); the match to TRBD1 covers 7 bases. The CDR3 covers 14 residues. The ends lost 5 bases at V and 6 bases at J; junction bases unmatched: 9. Germline CDR1 reads LGHDT; CDR2 reads YNNKEL (reference sequence). The CDR3 nucleotides are TGTGCCAGCAGCACCACGACAGGGTCTTCTGAAGCTTTCTTT. Translation gives CASSTTTGSSEAFF.

This rearrangement joins TRBV7-9 to TRBJ1-1; 8 positions match TRBD1. V lost 5 bases, J lost 8 bases, and 10 bases stayed unmatched. Germline-derived CDR1 and CDR2 are SEHNR and FQNEAQ (reference sequence). There are 14 residues in the CDR3. For the CDR3, the DNA is TGTGCCAGCAGCCCCGACAGGGGAAGATTCGAAGCTTTCTTT. Translating it yields CASSPDRGRFEAFF.

The chain uses TRBV2 and TRBJ2-5, with D possibly being TRBD2 (5 bases). This CDR3 contains 12 residues. Trimming shortened V by 8 bases and J by 6 bases, and 13 bases separated the two germline ends. CDR1 is SNHLY, CDR2 FYNNEI, per germline. The CDR3 DNA sequence: TGTGCCAGCTCCTCCAGGAGGAAGACCCAGTACTTC. It specifies CASSSRRKTQYF.

This clone has only one observation. The genes are TRBV3-1 (or the pseudogene TRBV3-2) and TRBJ1-2, with 7 bases lining up with TRBD1. Germline CDR1 reads LGHDT; CDR2 reads YNNKEL (reference sequence). The CDR3 contains 14 residues. Trimming removed 5 bases from V and 6 bases from J; junction bases left unmatched: 9. As DNA, the CDR3 is TGTGCCAGCAGCTCCCACAGGGGTGGCAATGGCTACACCTTC. Translated: CASSSHRGGNGYTF.

V is TRBV29-1 and J is TRBJ1-1; D unclear. Trimming stripped 4 bases from V and 6 bases from J, with 12 bases between. The germline V gene has CDR1 SQVTM and CDR2 ANQGSEA. This CDR3 region has 12 residues. CDR3 sequence: CSVAMSLAEAFF. As DNA, the CDR3 is TGCAGCGTTGCTATGAGTCTCGCTGAAGCTTTCTTT. The full variable domain, with the rest looked up from reference TRBV29-1 and TRBJ1-1, is SAVISQKPSRDICQRGTSLTIQCQVDSQVTMMFWYRQQPGQSLTLIATANQGSEATYESGFVIDKFPISRPNLTFSTLTVSNMSPEDSSIYLCSVAMSLAEAFFGQGTRLTVV.

J is TRBJ1-5 and V is TRBV6-5; no definite D call. V shed 4 bases and J shed 5 bases, with 9 bases lying between them. In germline, CDR1 is MNHEY, CDR2 SVGAGI. The CDR3 contains 13 residues. CDR3 region: CASSFRLDQPQHF. CDR3 bases: TGTGCCAGCAGTTTCCGCCTCGATCAGCCCCAGCATTTT.

This clone was counted once. This rearrangement joins TRBV28 to TRBJ1-5; D is unclear. Trimming took off 3 bases at V and 5 bases at J, with 11 bases between the two ends. The CDR3 sequence is 14 residues long. Germline loops: CDR1 MDHEN, CDR2 SYDVKM. The CDR3 is CASSLEVGYQPQHF. CDR3 bases: TGTGCCAGCAGTTTGGAGGTGGGTTATCAGCCCCAGCATTTT.

This clone showed up just once. The chain links TRBV4-3 to TRBJ1-4; TRBD1 matches at 7 bases. Germline V lookup: CDR1 LGHNA, CDR2 YSLEER. The trim removed 0 bases at V and 0 bases at J, leaving 10 bases unmatched. The CDR3 length is 19 residues. The CDR3 sequence: CASSQDSSAGGATNEKLFF. DNA of the CDR3: TGCGCCAGCAGCCAAGATAGTTCGGCAGGGGGGGCAACTAATGAAAAACTGTTTTTT.

This clone was picked up one time. V gene TRBV5-5 combines with J gene TRBJ2-5; D is possibly TRBD1 (5 bases). Germline V gives CDR1 SGHKS, CDR2 YYEKEE (reference sequence). V was trimmed by 0 bases and J by 5 bases, leaving 11 bases between them. The CDR3 loop spans 14 amino acids. Here the CDR3 reads CASSLGAGKETQYF. CDR3 sequence (DNA): TGTGCCAGCAGCTTGGGAGCAGGGAAGGAGACCCAGTACTTC.

The chain joins TRBV7-2 to TRBJ2-3, with 8 bases that match TRBD1. V gave up 5 bases and J gave up 1 base; unmatched junction bases: 2. The CDR3 has 14 residues. Per germline, CDR1 SGHTA and CDR2 FQGNSA. The CDR3 loop reads CASSLGQGTDTQYF. The CDR3 coding sequence is TGTGCCAGCAGCCTGGGACAGGGCACAGATACGCAGTATTTT.

The chain joins TRBV4-1 to TRBJ1-5; 9 nucleotides match TRBD1. CDR1 and CDR2 (germline): MGHRA, YSYEKL. The CDR3 runs 15 residues. Trimming cost V 1 base and J 2 bases; bases outside gene matches: 0. The CDR3 DNA sequence: TGCGCCAGCAGCCAAGGGACAGGGGGCAATCAGCCCCAGCATTTT. Encoded protein: CASSQGTGGNQPQHF.

The chain has TRBV4-3 and TRBJ1-3, with 7 bases identical to TRBD1. Germline assignment: CDR1 LGHNA and CDR2 YSLEER. The V and J ends lost 2 bases and 0 bases, in that order; junction bases with no gene match: 10. CDR3 length: 18 amino acids. DNA of the CDR3: TGCGCCAGCAGCCAATTCCCCAGGGGGGGAGCCTCTGGAAACACCATATATTTT. Residues: CASSQFPRGGASGNTIYF.

The genes are TRBV28 and TRBJ1-2; 8 nucleotides agree with TRBD1. CDR1 MDHEN and CDR2 SYDVKM come from the germline V gene. The CDR3 sequence is 14 residues long. V was clipped by 0 bases and J by 5 bases; unmatched bases: 2. CDR3 loop: CASSLWGTGYGYTF. The DNA of the CDR3 is TGTGCCAGCAGTTTATGGGGGACAGGATATGGCTACACCTTC.

This clone appeared a few times. The V gene is TRBV30, the J gene TRBJ1-1; D unresolved. Looked up from germline, CDR1 is GTSNPN and CDR2 is SVGIG (reference sequence). V was pared by 7 bases and J by 2 bases, with 8 bases between. The CDR3 extends over 11 amino acids. This chain's CDR3 is CAFERNTEAFF. The CDR3 DNA reads TGTGCCTTTGAGCGAAACACTGAAGCTTTCTTT.

V gene TRBV30 combines with J gene TRBJ2-1; D uncertain. Trimming left V 0 bases short and J 5 bases short, with 11 bases between. This CDR3 contains 14 residues. CDR1 and CDR2 (germline): GTSNPN, SVGIG (reference sequence). CDR3: CAWSVFSGHNEQFF. In nucleotides, the CDR3 is TGTGCCTGGAGTGTATTCTCAGGCCACAATGAGCAGTTCTTC.

The chain has TRBV15 and TRBJ1-2; 8 bases line up with TRBD1. Germline-derived CDR1 and CDR2 are LNHNV and YYDKDF (reference sequence). The CDR3 is 13 residues long. The ends lost 6 bases at V and 4 bases at J; junction bases unmatched: 4. CDR3 DNA sequence: TGTGCCACCAGGAAACAGGGGGTCTATGGCTACACCTTC. Translated, it gives CATRKQGVYGYTF.